Below are 12 T cell receptor beta chains sequenced from a single sample in a study of shared clonotypes between healthy human individuals. The table came from immunoSEQ multiplex PCR; TCRdb's copy has only in-frame clones and leaves some out. This sample has some 700,000 clones; 90% occur once, and the top ten carry roughly 36%. The sample comprised memory CD8+ T cells from PBMCs. Noted subset: CD45RO+ cells pooled with CCR7-negative TemRA cells. These receptors were obtained from a man younger than 35 in good health. Some clones in this sample may be carry-over from other donors' samples.

This chain joins TRBV19 and TRBJ1-4, with D possibly TRBD1 on 5 matching bases. Germline loops: CDR1 LNHDA, CDR2 SQIVND (reference sequence). V lost 9 bases and J lost 6, with 29 bases in between. This CDR3 has 18 amino acids. The CDR3 nucleotides are TGTGCCAGCATTGGGAGGCCGCCAACCGACAGCACCTATGAAAAACTGTTTTTT. Residues: CASIGRPPTDSTYEKLFF.

This clone showed up just once. The rearrangement joins TRBV7-2 to TRBJ2-7; TRBD1 matches 10 bases. Germline loops: CDR1 SGHTA, CDR2 FQGNSA. CDR3 size: 16 residues. J was trimmed by 5 bases and V by 0 bases; bases with no gene match: 7. The CDR3 is CASSLARTGGSNEQYF. CDR3 bases: TGTGCCAGCAGCTTAGCTCGGACAGGGGGTTCCAACGAGCAGTACTTC.

The V call is TRBV28, the J call TRBJ2-1; TRBD2 is a possible D gene (6 bases). The V end lost 6 bases, the J end lost 1 base, and 10 bases lay between the germline ends. Germline CDR1 is MDHEN and CDR2 is SYDVKM. This CDR3 contains 14 residues. The CDR3 DNA is TGTGCCAGCAGCACAGCGGGTTCCTACAATGAGCAGTTCTTC. Its translation is CASSTAGSYNEQFF.

The rearrangement links TRBV14 to TRBJ2-7; TRBD1 matches at 8 bases. This CDR3 is 16 amino acids long. V was clipped by 0 bases and J by 5 bases; unmatched bases: 9. CDR1 and CDR2 (germline): SGHDN, FVKESK. CDR3 sequence (DNA): TGTGCCAGCAGCCAAGATCTTGGGCAGGGGGCCAACGAGCAGTACTTC. It yields the protein CASSQDLGQGANEQYF.

The J gene is TRBJ2-5, the V gene TRBV9; TRBD2 agrees at 7 bases. Germline CDR1 and CDR2: SGDLS and YYNGEE. The junction had 11 bases not matched to a gene; V was cut back by 4 bases and J by 5 bases. The CDR3 contains 15 residues. DNA for the CDR3: TGTGCCAGCAGCCCCCGCCGGGCGGGAGTCGAGACCCAGTACTTC. Amino acids: CASSPRRAGVETQYF.

V is TRBV5-1 and J is TRBJ2-7; D uncertain. This CDR3 comprises 16 residues. The V gene's germline CDR1 is SGHRS and CDR2 YFSETQ. Between the trimmed V and J ends, which lost 0 bases and 3 bases, there was a span of 16 bases. CDR3 residues: CASSLEWAGPVYEQYF. In DNA form, the CDR3 reads TGCGCCAGCAGCTTGGAATGGGCAGGTCCTGTCTACGAGCAGTACTTC.

The chain is built from TRBV10-3 and TRBJ2-2; TRBD1 matches 10 bases. This CDR3 spans 16 amino acids. Trimming took 4 bases from V and 0 from J; bases not matched to a gene: 2. Germline CDR1 and CDR2: ENHRY and SYGVKD. This chain's CDR3 is CAISGGQGTNTGELFF. The CDR3 nucleotides read TGTGCCATCAGTGGGGGACAGGGGACGAACACCGGGGAGCTGTTTTTT.

This chain joins TRBV18 and TRBJ2-1; TRBD2 aligns across 9 bases. The V gene's germline CDR1 is KGHSH and CDR2 LQKENI. The CDR3 covers 13 residues. V shed 4 bases and J 10 bases; nucleotides not matched to a gene: 5. CDR3 sequence (DNA): TGTGCCAGCTCACAGTCTAGCGGGGTAGAGCAGTTCTTC. Translating it yields CASSQSSGVEQFF.

The gene calls are TRBV5-6 and TRBJ2-2, with TRBD1 matching over 9 bases. This CDR3 is built from 17 residues. Losses at the gene ends were 4 bases for V and 4 bases for J; bases not matched to a gene: 11. The germline V gene has CDR1 SGHDT and CDR2 YYEEEE. Here the CDR3 reads CASSPRPGQGPTGELFF. The CDR3, as DNA: TGTGCCAGCAGCCCACGGCCGGGACAGGGCCCCACCGGGGAGCTGTTTTTT.

The chain employs TRBV6-5 and TRBJ1-1; perhaps TRBD1 as D (6 bases). The CDR3 is made up of 14 amino acids. V lost 5 bases and J lost 6, with 16 bases in between. In germline, CDR1 is MNHEY, CDR2 SVGAGI. The CDR3 DNA is TGTGCCAGCAGTCTTCCGGGGGGCGGGGCTGAAGCTTTCTTT. It encodes CASSLPGGGAEAFF.

This clone was found once. The rearrangement joins TRBV7-9 to TRBJ1-1; D remains ambiguous. The germline V gene has CDR1 SEHNR and CDR2 FQNEAQ (reference sequence). The CDR3 runs 15 residues. V lost 4 bases and J lost 0, with 12 bases in between. In DNA, the CDR3 is TGTGCCAGCAGCTCGCAGACGGGCATGAACACTGAAGCTTTCTTT. Encoded protein: CASSSQTGMNTEAFF.

The J gene is TRBJ2-5, the V gene TRBV2; maybe TRBD1 (6 bases). The CDR3 has 15 amino acids. The V end lost 2 bases, the J end lost 3 bases, and 13 bases lay between the germline ends. Germline-derived CDR1 and CDR2 are SNHLY and FYNNEI. The CDR3 reads CASSEKLRGKETQYF. The CDR3 DNA is TGTGCCAGCAGTGAAAAGCTTAGGGGGAAAGAGACCCAGTACTTC.